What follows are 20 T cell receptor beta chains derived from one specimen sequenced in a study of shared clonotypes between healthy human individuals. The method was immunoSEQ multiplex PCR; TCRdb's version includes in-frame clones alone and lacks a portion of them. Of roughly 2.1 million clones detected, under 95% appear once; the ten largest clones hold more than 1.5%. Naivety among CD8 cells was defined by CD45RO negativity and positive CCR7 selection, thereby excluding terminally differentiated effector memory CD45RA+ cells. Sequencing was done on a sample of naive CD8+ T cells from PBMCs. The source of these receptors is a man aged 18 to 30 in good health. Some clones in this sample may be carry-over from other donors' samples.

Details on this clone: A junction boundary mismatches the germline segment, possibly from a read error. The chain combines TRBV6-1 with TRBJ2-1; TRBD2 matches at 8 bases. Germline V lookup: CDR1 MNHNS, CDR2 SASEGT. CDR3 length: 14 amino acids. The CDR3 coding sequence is TGTGCCAGCAGAGCCGGGACTAGGGGAGTGGAGGAGCTCTTC. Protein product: CASRAGTRGVEELF.

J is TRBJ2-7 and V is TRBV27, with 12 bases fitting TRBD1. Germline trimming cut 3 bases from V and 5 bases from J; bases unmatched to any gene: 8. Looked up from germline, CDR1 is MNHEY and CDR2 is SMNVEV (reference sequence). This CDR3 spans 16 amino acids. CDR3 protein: CASSFLQGQGAHEQYF. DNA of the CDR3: TGTGCCAGCAGTTTCCTCCAGGGACAGGGGGCCCACGAGCAGTACTTC.

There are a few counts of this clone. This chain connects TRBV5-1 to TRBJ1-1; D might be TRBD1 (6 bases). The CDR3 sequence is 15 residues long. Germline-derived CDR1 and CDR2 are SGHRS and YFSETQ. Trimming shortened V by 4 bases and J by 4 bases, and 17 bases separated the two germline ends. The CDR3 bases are TGCGCCAGCAGCCTACAGGGAGGGGCTATCACTGAAGCTTTCTTT. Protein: CASSLQGGAITEAFF.

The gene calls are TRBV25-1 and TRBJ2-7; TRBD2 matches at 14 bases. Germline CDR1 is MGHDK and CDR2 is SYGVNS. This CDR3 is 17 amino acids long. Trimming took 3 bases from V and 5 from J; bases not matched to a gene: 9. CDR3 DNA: TGTGCCAGCAGTGACCCGGGACTAGCGGGAGTTCGGGACGAGCAGTACTTC. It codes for CASSDPGLAGVRDEQYF.

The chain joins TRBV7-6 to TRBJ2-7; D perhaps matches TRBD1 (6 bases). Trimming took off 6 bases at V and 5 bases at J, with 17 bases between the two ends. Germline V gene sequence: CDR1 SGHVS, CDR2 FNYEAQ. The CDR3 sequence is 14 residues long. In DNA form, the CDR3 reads TGTGCCAGCAGTAGAACAGGGTTTAAAGACGAGCAGTACTTC. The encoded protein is CASSRTGFKDEQYF.

CDR3 residues: CASTEAGGTYEQYF. The CDR3 DNA reads as TGTGCCAGCACAGAGGCGGGAGGTACCTACGAGCAGTACTTC. The gene calls are TRBV2 and TRBJ2-7; 8 bases line up with TRBD2. Germline loops: CDR1 SNHLY, CDR2 FYNNEI. The CDR3 runs to 14 residues. After removal of 7 bases from V and 2 bases from J, the junction contained 7 bases not matched to a gene.

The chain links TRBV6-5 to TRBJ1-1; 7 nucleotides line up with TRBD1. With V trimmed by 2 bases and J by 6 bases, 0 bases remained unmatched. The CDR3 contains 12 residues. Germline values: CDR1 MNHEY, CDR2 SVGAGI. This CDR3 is CASSYGTAEAFF. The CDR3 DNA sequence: TGTGCCAGCAGTTACGGGACAGCTGAAGCTTTCTTT.

The CDR3 coding sequence is TGTGCCAGCAGACACCTTACTAGCGGGAGGGCCTCTTACGAGCAGTACTTC. As protein: CASRHLTSGRASYEQYF. This chain uses TRBV28 with TRBJ2-7; 13 bases align to TRBD2. Germline V gives CDR1 MDHEN, CDR2 SYDVKM. The CDR3 is 17 residues long. With V trimmed by 6 bases and J by 4 bases, 12 bases remained unmatched.

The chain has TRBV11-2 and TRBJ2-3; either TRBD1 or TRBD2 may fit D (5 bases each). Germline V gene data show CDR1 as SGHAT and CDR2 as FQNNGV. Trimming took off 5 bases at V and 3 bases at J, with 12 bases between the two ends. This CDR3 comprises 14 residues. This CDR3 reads CASSPRAGTDTQYF. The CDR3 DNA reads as TGTGCCAGCAGCCCCAGGGCGGGTACAGATACGCAGTATTTT.

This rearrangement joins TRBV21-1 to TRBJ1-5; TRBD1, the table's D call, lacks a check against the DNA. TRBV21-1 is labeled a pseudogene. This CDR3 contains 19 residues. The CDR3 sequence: CASSKGLREQGFTFQPQHF. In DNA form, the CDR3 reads TGTGCCAGCAGCAAAGGTCTGAGGGAACAGGGGTTCACCTTTCAGCCCCAGCATTTT.

The CDR3 bases are TGTGCCAGTAGTATAGGGACAGGGGGGACCATGAACACTGAAGCTTTCTTT. Translated: CASSIGTGGTMNTEAFF. This sequence joins TRBV19 and TRBJ1-1, with 10 bases aligning to TRBD1. J was trimmed by 0 bases and V by 1 base; bases with no gene match: 5. This CDR3 spans 17 amino acids. Germline loops: CDR1 LNHDA, CDR2 SQIVND (reference sequence).

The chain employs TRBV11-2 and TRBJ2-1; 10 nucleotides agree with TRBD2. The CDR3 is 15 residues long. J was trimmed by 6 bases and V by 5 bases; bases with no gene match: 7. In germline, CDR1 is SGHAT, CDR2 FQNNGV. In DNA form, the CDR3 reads TGTGCCAGCAGCCTCCCCCTAGCGGGAGCCAATGAGCAGTTCTTC. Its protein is CASSLPLAGANEQFF.

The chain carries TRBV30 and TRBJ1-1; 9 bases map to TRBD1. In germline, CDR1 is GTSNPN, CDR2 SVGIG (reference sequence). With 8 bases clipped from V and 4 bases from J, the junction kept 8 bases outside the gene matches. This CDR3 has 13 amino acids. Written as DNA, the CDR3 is TGTGCCGCATACAGGGGGCATGGCACTGAAGCTTTCTTT. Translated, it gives CAAYRGHGTEAFF.

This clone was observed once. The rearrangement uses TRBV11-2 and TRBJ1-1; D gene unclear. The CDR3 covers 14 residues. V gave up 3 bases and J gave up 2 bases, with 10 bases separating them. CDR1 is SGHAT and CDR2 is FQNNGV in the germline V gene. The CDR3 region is CASSFSPPNTEAFF. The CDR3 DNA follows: TGTGCCAGCAGCTTTTCCCCCCCAAACACTGAAGCTTTCTTT.

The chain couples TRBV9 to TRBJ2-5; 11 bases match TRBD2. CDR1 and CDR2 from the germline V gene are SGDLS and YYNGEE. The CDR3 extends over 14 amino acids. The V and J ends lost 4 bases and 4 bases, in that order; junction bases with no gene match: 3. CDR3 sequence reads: CASSSGLAGETQYF. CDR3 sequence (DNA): TGTGCCAGCAGCTCAGGACTAGCGGGAGAGACCCAGTACTTC.

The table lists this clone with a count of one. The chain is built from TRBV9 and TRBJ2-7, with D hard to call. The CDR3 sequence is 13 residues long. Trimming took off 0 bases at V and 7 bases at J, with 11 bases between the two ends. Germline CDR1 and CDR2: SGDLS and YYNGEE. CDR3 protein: CASSVDGKMEQYF. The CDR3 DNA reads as TGTGCCAGCAGCGTAGATGGTAAAATGGAGCAGTACTTC.

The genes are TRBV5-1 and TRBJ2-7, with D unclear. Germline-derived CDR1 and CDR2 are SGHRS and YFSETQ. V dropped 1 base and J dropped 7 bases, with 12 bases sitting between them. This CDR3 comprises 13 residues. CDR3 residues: CASSLWAGTEQYF. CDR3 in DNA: TGCGCCAGCAGCTTGTGGGCAGGCACGGAGCAGTACTTC.

CDR3 nucleotides: TGTGCCAGCAGCTTAGAACTAGCGGGAGGGCAAACGGGATATTGGGTCGCAGATACGCAGTATTTT. Protein product: CASSLELAGGQTGYWVADTQYF. The chain combines TRBV7-8 with TRBJ2-3; 13 nucleotides align to TRBD2. CDR1 and CDR2 from the germline V gene are SGHVS and FQNEAQ. The CDR3 spans 22 residues. V was pared by 1 base and J by 4 bases, with 20 bases of the junction left unmatched.

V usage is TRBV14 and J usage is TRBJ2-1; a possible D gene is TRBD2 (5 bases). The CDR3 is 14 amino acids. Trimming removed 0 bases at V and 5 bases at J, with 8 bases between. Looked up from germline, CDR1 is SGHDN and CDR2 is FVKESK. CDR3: CASSQEDFDNEQFF. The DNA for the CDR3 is TGTGCCAGCAGCCAAGAGGACTTTGACAATGAGCAGTTCTTC.

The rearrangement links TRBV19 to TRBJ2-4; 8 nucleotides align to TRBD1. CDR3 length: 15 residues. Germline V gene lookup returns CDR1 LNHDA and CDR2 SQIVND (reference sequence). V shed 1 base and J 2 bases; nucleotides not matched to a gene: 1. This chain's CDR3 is CASSIGTGSKNIQYF. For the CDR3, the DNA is TGTGCCAGTAGTATAGGGACAGGGTCCAAAAACATTCAGTACTTC. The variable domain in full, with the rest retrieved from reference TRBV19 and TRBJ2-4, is DGGITQSPKYLFRKEGQNVTLSCEQNLNHDAMYWYRQDPGQGLRLIYYSQIVNDFQKGDIAEGYSVSREKKESFPLTVTSAQKNPTAFYLCASSIGTGSKNIQYFGAGTRLSVL.